These T cell receptor beta chains were read from a single sample in a study of CD8 T cells in Susac syndrome. Each CDR3 protein is one row after TCRdb ran MiXCR on the immunoSEQ multiplex PCR reads. Of about 300,000 distinct CDR3 sequences listed, approximately 90% are singletons. The sequencing sample was made of CD8+ T cells from PBMCs. The source of these receptors is a human donor with multiple sclerosis. The CDR3 runs from the conserved cysteine through the conserved F or W. D genes are given only for firm matches. The size of a clone is reported for some rows only, either as once, few or many, or as a class for expanded clones.

abundance	d_gene	v_gene	j_gene	CDR3nt	CDR3aa
.	.	TRBV11-2	TRBJ1-6	TGTGCCAGCAGCTTAGGGGGGATGACGAATTCACCCCTCCACTTT	CASSLGGMTNSPLHF
.	.	TRBV19	TRBJ2-1	TGTGCCAGTGGGGCCATTTACAATGAGCAGTTCTTC	CASGAIYNEQFF
.	TRBD1	TRBV19	TRBJ2-7	TGTGCCAGTAGTGCAGGGACAGGGAGCGCCTACGAGCAGTACTTC	CASSAGTGSAYEQYF
.	TRBD1	TRBV11-3	TRBJ2-2	TGTGCCAGCAGCTCTGACAGGGTGGCGACCGGGGAGCTGTTTTTT	CASSSDRVATGELFF
.	TRBD2	TRBV27	TRBJ2-3	TGTGCCAGCAGCTTGACCCCTAGCGGGAGTTGGACAGATACGCAGTATTTT	CASSLTPSGSWTDTQYF
.	.	TRBV12-5	TRBJ1-2	TGTGCTAGTGGTTTGGGGCCGGCGAATGGCTACACCTTC	CASGLGPANGYTF
few	.	TRBV11-1	TRBJ2-3	TGTGCCAGCTCTCCGGGTCGGGCCGATACGCAGTATTTT	CASSPGRADTQYF
.	.	TRBV7-9	TRBJ2-7	TGTGCCAGCAGTTCAGGGTGGTACGAGCAGTACTTC	CASSSGWYEQYF
.	.	TRBV7-2	TRBJ1-1	TGTGCCAGCAGCCCCAGGGTCTGGGGGACTGAAGCTTTCTTT	CASSPRVWGTEAFF
.	.	TRBV7-9	TRBJ1-3	TGTGCCCTTGTGGGAGACACCATATATTTT	CALVGDTIYF
once	.	TRBV30	TRBJ1-1	TGTGCCTGGAGTGACTCTGGGCCCACTGAAGCTTTCTTT	CAWSDSGPTEAFF
.	TRBD1	TRBV5-6	TRBJ2-3	TGTGCCAGCAGCCTAGGGACAGGGCAAGATACGCAGTATTTT	CASSLGTGQDTQYF
.	TRBD2	TRBV28	TRBJ2-7	TGTGCCAGCCAATTTAGCGGGACCCCCTACGAGCAGTACTTC	CASQFSGTPYEQYF
.	.	TRBV7-9	TRBJ1-2	TGTGCCAGCAGCTTAGCAATTCCAGGGAGCTACACCTTC	CASSLAIPGSYTF
.	.	TRBV6-5	TRBJ2-7	TGTGCCAGCAGTTACCCCGGCTCTCCCTACGAGCAGTACTTC	CASSYPGSPYEQYF
.	TRBD1	TRBV9	TRBJ2-7	TGTGCCAGCAGCGTAGGGGGACAGGCAACCTACGAGCAGTACTTC	CASSVGGQATYEQYF
.	.	TRBV19	TRBJ1-1	TGTGCCAGTAGTATTATGGGATCAGGCACTGAAGCTTTCTTT	CASSIMGSGTEAFF
.	.	TRBV20-1	TRBJ1-2	TGCAGTGCCATACACAGGGATAACTATGGCTACACCTTC	CSAIHRDNYGYTF
.	TRBD2	TRBV20-1	TRBJ2-1	TGCAGTGCTAGAGCTAGGCCTAGCGGGGACGGAGAGCAGTTCTTC	CSARARPSGDGEQFF
few	.	TRBV27	TRBJ2-7	TGTGCCAGCAGCCCCGACGGGACCTACGAGCAGTACTTC	CASSPDGTYEQYF
.	.	TRBV6-2/TRBV6-3	TRBJ2-7	TGTGCCAGCAGTTACTCAAGGGAATACTACGAGCAGTACTTC	CASSYSREYYEQYF
.	.	TRBV2	TRBJ1-1	TGTGCCAGCAGTGAAATTGGTCAGGGCACTGAAGCTTTCTTT	CASSEIGQGTEAFF
.	.	TRBV7-2	TRBJ2-7	TGTGCCAGCAGCTACCCGAGGTCCTACGAGCAGTACTTC	CASSYPRSYEQYF
.	.	TRBV10-3	TRBJ2-2	TGTGCCAACTTAGGGGACACCGGGGAGCTGTTTTTT	CANLGDTGELFF
.	.	TRBV28	TRBJ1-5	TGTGCCAGCACTACCCCCCGCCAGCCCCAGCATTTT	CASTTPRQPQHF
few	.	TRBV27	TRBJ2-1	TGTGCCAGCAGCCCGGGACCGAGGGGTGATGAGCAGTTCTTC	CASSPGPRGDEQFF
once	TRBD2	TRBV20-1	TRBJ2-1	TGCAGTGCTTTGGGACTAGCGGGAGGGTGGAGCTCCTACAATGAGCAGTTCTTC	CSALGLAGGWSSYNEQFF
.	.	TRBV7-3	TRBJ2-3	TGTGCCAGCAGCTTAAACCCGTATCCGGCCACTAGCACAGATACGCAGTATTTT	CASSLNPYPATSTDTQYF
.	TRBD1	TRBV12-3/TRBV12-4	TRBJ2-5	TGTGCCAGCGATATGGGCGGCGGACAGGGGGCTGGAGAGACCCAGTACTTC	CASDMGGGQGAGETQYF
.	TRBD2	TRBV4-3	TRBJ2-7	TGCGCCAGCAGCCCATCCGGGACTAGCGGTTTCTACGAGCAGTACTTC	CASSPSGTSGFYEQYF
.	.	TRBV27	TRBJ2-7	TGTGCCAGCAGTGCGACAGGATTTCACGAGCAGTACTTC	CASSATGFHEQYF
few	.	TRBV7-6	TRBJ2-3	TGTGCCAGCAGCTTAGAAGGTTACGATACGCAGTATTTT	CASSLEGYDTQYF
.	TRBD2	TRBV6-1	TRBJ2-2	TGTGCCAGCAGTGAAGGGGGCGGGAGTGTCACCGGGGAGCTGTTTTTT	CASSEGGGSVTGELFF
.	.	TRBV2	TRBJ1-5	TGTGCCAGCAGTACTCAGAAAGGCCCAGCAGCCATAACTCAGCCCCAGCATTTT	CASSTQKGPAAITQPQHF
.	TRBD1	TRBV28	TRBJ2-3	TGTGCCAGCAGTTGGGACAGGGGAAAGACAGATACGCAGTATTTT	CASSWDRGKTDTQYF
.	TRBD2	TRBV5-8	TRBJ2-7	TGTGCCAGCAGCCATCGGACTAGTCCCTCCTACGAGCAGTACTTC	CASSHRTSPSYEQYF
.	.	TRBV19	TRBJ1-6	TGTGCCAGTACTGCAGGGTCGAAGTATTCACCCCTCCACTTT	CASTAGSKYSPLHF
.	TRBD1	TRBV27	TRBJ2-1	TGTGCCAGCAGTCACGGACAGGGGGACAATGAGCAGTTCTTC	CASSHGQGDNEQFF